This T cell receptor beta chain was identified during a study of blood T cell repertoires in COVID-19. The wider study: The United States, Italy and Spain were the sources of the acute and convalescent COVID-19 samples.

Authors' processing steps: Amplification from reference gene primers served as the basis for estimated nucleated cell counts. The assay was immunoSEQ multiplex PCR, and TCRdb's table has in-frame clones only and misses some. That table is the source of V, J and clone size, and D and trimming were worked out from the DNA. The sample holds about 240,000 clones, 86% seen once. The CDR3 spans 10 residues. The ends were cut back, 4 bases at V and 5 bases at J, with 5 bases in the middle. Germline V lookup: CDR1 SQVTM, CDR2 ANQGSEA. This chain links TRBV29-1 with TRBJ2-5, with D perhaps TRBD2 (5 bases). This clonotype was sampled from an elderly man with acute or convalescent COVID-19. The source material was peripheral blood. The CDR3 DNA reads as TGCAGCGTTGCGGGGGAGACCCAGTACTTC. Its protein is CSVAGETQYF.